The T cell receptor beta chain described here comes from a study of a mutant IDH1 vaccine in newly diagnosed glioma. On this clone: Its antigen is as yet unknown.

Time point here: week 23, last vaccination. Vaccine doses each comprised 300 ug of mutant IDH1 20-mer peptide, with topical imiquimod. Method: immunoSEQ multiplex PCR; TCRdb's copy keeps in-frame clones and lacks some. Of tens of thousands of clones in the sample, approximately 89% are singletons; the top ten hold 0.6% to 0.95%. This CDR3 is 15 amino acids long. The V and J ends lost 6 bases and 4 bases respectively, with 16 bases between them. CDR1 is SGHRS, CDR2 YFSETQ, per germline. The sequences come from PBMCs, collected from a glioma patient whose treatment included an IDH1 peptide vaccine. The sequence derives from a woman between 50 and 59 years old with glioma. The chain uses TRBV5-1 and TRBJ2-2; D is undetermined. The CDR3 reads CASTTRDVATGELFF. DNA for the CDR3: TGCGCCAGCACGACAAGGGATGTAGCCACCGGGGAGCTGTTTTTT.